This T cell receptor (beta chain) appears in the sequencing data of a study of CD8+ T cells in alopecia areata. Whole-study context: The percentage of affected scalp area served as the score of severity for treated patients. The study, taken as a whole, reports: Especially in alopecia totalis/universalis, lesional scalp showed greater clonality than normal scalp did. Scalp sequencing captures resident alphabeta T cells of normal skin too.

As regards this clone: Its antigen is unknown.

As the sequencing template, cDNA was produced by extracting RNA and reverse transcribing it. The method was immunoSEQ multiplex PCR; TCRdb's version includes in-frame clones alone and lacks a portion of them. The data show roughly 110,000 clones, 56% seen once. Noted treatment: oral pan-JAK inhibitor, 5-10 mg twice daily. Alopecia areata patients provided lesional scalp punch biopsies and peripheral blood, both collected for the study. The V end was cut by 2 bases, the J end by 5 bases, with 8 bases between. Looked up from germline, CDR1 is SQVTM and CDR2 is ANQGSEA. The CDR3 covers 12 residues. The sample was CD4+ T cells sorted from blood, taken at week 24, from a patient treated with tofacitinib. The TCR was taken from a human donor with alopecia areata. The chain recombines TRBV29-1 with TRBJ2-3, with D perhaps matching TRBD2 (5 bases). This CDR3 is CSVEREKDTQYF. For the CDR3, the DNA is TGCAGCGTTGAAAGGGAGAAAGATACGCAGTATTTT.